What follows is one T cell receptor beta chain and its context. Its antigen is still unknown. The data stem from a study of T cell responses to AZD1222 COVID-19 vaccine. Study-wide points: Donors were largely white British and mainly female; clonal diversity was possibly underestimated.

In germline, CDR1 is MNHNS, CDR2 SASEGT. The CDR3 length is 17 residues. Trimming stripped 6 bases from V and 14 bases from J, with 29 bases between. Profiled with immunoSEQ multiplex PCR; TCRdb holds only in-frame clones, not every one. The data show roughly 150,000 clones, 80% to 90% seen once. The sequences come from peripheral blood, collected on day 0 of AZD1222 vaccination. The TCR sequence derives from an adult in good health. The chain carries TRBV6-1 and TRBJ1-6, with a weak D call TRBD1 (5 bases). The CDR3 here is CASRESLSLGAQSALHF. Written as DNA, the CDR3 is TGTGCCAGCAGAGAATCGTTGTCTTTAGGGGCTCAAAGTGCCCTCCACTTT.